The 5 T cell receptor beta chains below come from one sample, sequenced in a study of brain metastases from non-small cell lung cancer. The repertoire was sequenced with immunoSEQ multiplex PCR; TCRdb's copy has only in-frame clones and lacks some. Of roughly 1,400 clones in the sample, roughly nine tenths were seen once. Sequencing was done on a sample of tumor-adjacent normal tissue. All receptors derive from a donor aged 40 or older with non-small cell lung cancer.

This chain joins TRBV29-1 and TRBJ1-6; the D is unclear. The CDR3 extends over 15 amino acids. V lost 5 bases and J lost 7, with 18 bases in between. Germline V gives CDR1 SQVTM, CDR2 ANQGSEA. The DNA for the CDR3 is TGCAGCGTTCGGCAGGATCTTTTCCCCAATTCACCCCTCCACTTT. Protein sequence: CSVRQDLFPNSPLHF.

The rearrangement uses TRBV7-9 and TRBJ1-1; 7 bases line up with TRBD1. This CDR3 region has 13 residues. Germline lookup yields CDR1 SEHNR and CDR2 FQNEAQ (reference sequence). The V segment lost 6 bases and the J segment 4 bases; nucleotides outside the gene matches: 5. CDR3 protein: CASRSSGGTEAFF. CDR3 DNA sequence: TGTGCCAGCAGATCATCAGGGGGCACTGAAGCTTTCTTT. Complete variable domain (other parts from reference TRBV7-9 and TRBJ1-1): DTGVSQNPRHKITKRGQNVTFRCDPISEHNRLYWYRQTLGQGPEFLTYFQNEAQLEKSRLLSDRFSAERPKGSFSTLEIQRTEQGDSAMYLCASRSSGGTEAFFGQGTRLTVV.

Turning to this clone: Relative to the germline gene, one junction end is altered; a read error may explain this. V usage is TRBV10-2 and J usage is TRBJ1-1; D call uncertain. Per the germline V gene, CDR1 is WSHSY and CDR2 is SAAADI. The CDR3 contains 12 residues. CDR3: CASTRKGGETFF. CDR3 coding DNA: TGCGCCAGCACCCGAAAGGGTGGTGAAACTTTCTTT.

To note about this clone: Germline and junction disagree at one end, which may indicate a read error. V is TRBV4-3 and J is TRBJ1-1; possibly TRBD1 for D (6 bases). The CDR3 contains 15 residues. In germline, CDR1 is LGHNA, CDR2 YSLEER. The CDR3 DNA sequence: TGCACCAGCAGCCATCCCGGGACACCTAACACTGAAACTTTCTTT. Its translation: CTSSHPGTPNTETFF.

This clone has a single count. This chain connects TRBV6-6 to TRBJ1-5; no clear D. The germline gives CDR1 MNHNY, CDR2 SVGAGI (reference sequence). The CDR3 length is 12 residues. V shed 8 bases and J shed 1 base, with 6 bases lying between them. The CDR3 region has the DNA TGTGCCAGCGCACAGAGCAATCAGCCCCAGCATTTT. This translates into CASAQSNQPQHF.